These 7 T cell receptor beta chains originate from one sample sequenced in a study of control samples from healthy donors and cancer patients. Clones were read by immunoSEQ multiplex PCR, and TCRdb kept only the in-frame ones, dropping some. The sample yields 190,000 or so clones, 85% to 95% seen once. Sample: blood. The receptor source for this set is a man aged 18 to 30 in good health.

This clone was recorded once. The chain recombines TRBV7-8 with TRBJ1-1; D call uncertain. Germline V CDR1 and CDR2: SGHVS, FQNEAQ. Trimming pared 2 bases from V and 1 base from J, leaving 14 bases between. The CDR3 runs 16 residues. The CDR3 bases are TGTGCCAGCAGCTTATTTGTGGGCGCGGGGAACACTGAAGCTTTCTTT. Translated, it gives CASSLFVGAGNTEAFF.

The rearrangement uses TRBV19 and TRBJ1-6, with D unresolved. Trimming took 10 bases from V and 2 from J, leaving 9 bases between them. CDR1 and CDR2 (germline): LNHDA, SQIVND (reference sequence). This CDR3 contains 13 residues. The CDR3 sequence: CATCGPYNSPLHF. The CDR3 nucleotides read TGTGCCACCTGCGGGCCCTATAATTCACCCCTCCACTTT.

The chain is built from TRBV6-5 and TRBJ2-7; a weak D match, TRBD2 (6 bases). The CDR3 has 13 amino acids. V lost 6 bases and J 10 bases, leaving 19 bases between the germline ends. Per the germline V gene, CDR1 is MNHEY and CDR2 is SVGAGI. CDR3 loop: CASRNSLTEGQYF. DNA of the CDR3: TGTGCCAGCAGGAACAGCCTTACGGAGGGTCAGTACTTC.

This clone came up once. In DNA form, the CDR3 reads TGTGCCAGCCGGTTGAACAGCGGAGCCCTCCACTTT. It codes for CASRLNSGALHF. This sequence joins TRBV6-5 and TRBJ1-6; no reliable D call. Trimming left V 8 bases short and J 14 bases short, with 16 bases between. Germline CDR1 reads MNHEY; CDR2 reads SVGAGI. The CDR3 totals 12 residues.

V usage is TRBV7-8 and J usage is TRBJ2-7; TRBD2 aligns across 12 bases. V was pared by 4 bases and J by 3 bases, with 1 base of the junction left unmatched. Germline-derived CDR1 and CDR2 are SGHVS and FQNEAQ. The length of the CDR3 is 14 residues. The CDR3 DNA reads TGTGCCAGCAGCTCGGGACTAGCGGGCTACGAGCAGTACTTC. It encodes CASSSGLAGYEQYF.

J is TRBJ2-5 and V is TRBV10-1; D ambiguous. This CDR3 is built from 13 residues. V was cut by 3 bases and J by 2 bases, with 7 bases left in between. Germline V gene lookup returns CDR1 WNHNN and CDR2 SYGVQD (reference sequence). The CDR3 region is CASSEGQQETQYF. As DNA, the CDR3 is TGCGCCAGCAGTGAAGGGCAGCAAGAGACCCAGTACTTC.

The chain is built from TRBV7-8 and TRBJ1-2, with TRBD1 as a possible D gene (5 bases). V was pared by 1 base and J by 6 bases, with 9 bases between. The CDR3 has 13 residues. Germline V gives CDR1 SGHVS, CDR2 FQNEAQ. This chain's CDR3 is CASSLGQGHGYTF. The CDR3 DNA is TGTGCCAGCAGCTTAGGGCAGGGCCATGGCTACACCTTC.